The rows below give T cell receptor beta chains drawn from one sample of a study of response to subunit inactivated influenza vaccine. TCRdb analysed the RT-PCR reads with MiXCR anew, one entry per CDR3 protein. The sample holds about 500,000 distinct CDR3 sequences, about 15% seen once. The sample in question was CD4+ T cells sorted from PBMCs, obtained roughly 24 months after vaccination. All receptors come from a man between 50 and 69 years old who received an inactivated influenza vaccine. CDR3s leave out the opening cysteine and the closing phenylalanine or tryptophan. Each record gives: V gene, J gene, CDR3 protein.

TRBV12-3/TRBV12-4,TRBJ2-3,ASSPRGFGGGGTDTQY
TRBV7-9,TRBJ2-6,ASVISIGANVLT
TRBV5-1,TRBJ2-3,ASSPELSTDTQY
TRBV27,TRBJ2-7,ASSLRREYEQY
TRBV29-1,TRBJ2-3,SVGGTSSLTDTQY
TRBV20-1,TRBJ2-7,SATSPHRAYEQY
TRBV11-2,TRBJ2-2,ASSRRLALEANTGELF
TRBV6-2/TRBV6-3,TRBJ1-2,ASATGGAEGYT
TRBV4-1,TRBJ2-2,ASSQVPGGSSGELF
TRBV12-3/TRBV12-4,TRBJ1-5,ASSLWGSNQPQH
TRBV7-9,TRBJ1-2,ASRPFYGYT
TRBV10-3,TRBJ2-3,AISASGGTDTQY
TRBV18,TRBJ1-1,ASSPRPAQGGTEAF
TRBV20-1,TRBJ1-1,SARDSRGRTEAF
TRBV5-5,TRBJ1-5,ASSLGPATSNQPQH
TRBV4-1,TRBJ2-2,ASSQDLGANTGELF
TRBV5-6,TRBJ1-4,ASNGPPSREKLF
TRBV30,TRBJ2-7,AWSAKGRGNYEQY
TRBV5-1,TRBJ2-7,ASSYTGPYEQY
TRBV4-2,TRBJ1-6,ASSQETGARKNSPLH
TRBV7-8,TRBJ1-1,ASSLNPAGVMTEAF
TRBV18,TRBJ2-7,ASSPAGRVGLEQY
TRBV20-1,TRBJ1-1,SARRVMNTEAF
TRBV24-1,TRBJ1-5,ATSDGTGNYNQPQH
TRBV2,TRBJ2-7,ASSLLHEQY
TRBV12-3/TRBV12-4,TRBJ2-1,ASSFAVYNEQF
TRBV5-1,TRBJ2-3,ACSLLTSGGNTDTQY
TRBV5-1,TRBJ2-3,ASSAGRAADTQY
TRBV10-3,TRBJ2-1,AISTSEYNEQF